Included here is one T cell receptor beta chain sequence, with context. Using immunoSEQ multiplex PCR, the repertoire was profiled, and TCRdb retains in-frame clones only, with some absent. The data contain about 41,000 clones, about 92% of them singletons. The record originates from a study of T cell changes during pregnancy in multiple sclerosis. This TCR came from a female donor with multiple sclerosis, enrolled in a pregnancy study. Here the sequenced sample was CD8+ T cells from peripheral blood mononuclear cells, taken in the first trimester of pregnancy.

CDR3 protein: CASSPLGGSGETQYF. The CDR3 bases are TGTGCCAGTAGTCCCCTGGGGGGGAGTGGAGAGACCCAGTACTTC. The chain combines TRBV19 with TRBJ2-5; 7 bases are a match to TRBD2. V lost 5 bases, J lost 4 bases, and 10 bases stayed unmatched. Germline CDR1 LNHDA, CDR2 SQIVND (reference sequence). This CDR3 has 15 amino acids.